The 2 T cell receptor beta chains reported below all come from one sample, sequenced in a study of blood T cell repertoires in COVID-19. Using immunoSEQ multiplex PCR, the repertoire was profiled, and TCRdb retains in-frame clones only, with some absent. This sample has about 66,000 clones, with around 88% found just once. The sample consisted of peripheral blood. The receptors here all came from a woman in her seventies with acute or convalescent COVID-19.

The V call is TRBV7-9, the J call TRBJ2-1, with 8 bases matching TRBD1. The J segment lost 1 base and the V segment lost 4 bases, leaving 6 bases of the junction unmatched. The CDR3 covers 16 residues. The germline gives CDR1 SEHNR, CDR2 FQNEAQ (reference sequence). The CDR3 region is CASSSVDRASYNEQFF. The CDR3 region has the DNA TGTGCCAGCAGCTCTGTGGACAGGGCTTCCTACAATGAGCAGTTCTTC.

The V gene is TRBV15, the J gene TRBJ1-2; D perhaps matches TRBD1 (5 bases). V dropped 2 bases and J dropped 3 bases, with 13 bases sitting between them. Germline V CDR1 and CDR2: LNHNV, YYDKDF (reference sequence). This CDR3 is built from 15 residues. In nucleotides, the CDR3 is TGTGCCACCAGCAGATTGGGGACTGGAGACTATGGCTACACCTTC. The encoded protein is CATSRLGTGDYGYTF.